The sequence of this T cell receptor (beta chain) was determined in a study of blood T cell repertoires in COVID-19. Across the whole study: Donors in the United States, Italy and Spain gave samples during acute or convalescent COVID-19.

The age range of participants was roughly 18 to 90 years, with residence in under 25 US areas. Cohort 3 recovered donors had two negative PCRs, clearance, or symptom resolution. V lost 0 bases, J lost 0 bases, and 15 bases lay in between. Germline assignment: CDR1 LNHDA and CDR2 SQIVND (reference sequence). This CDR3 spans 17 amino acids. Original data processing: Researchers report that nucleated cell counts were estimated from reference gene primer amplification. Produced via immunoSEQ multiplex PCR; TCRdb's table is partial and in-frame only. V and J calls and clone size are copied from that table; D and trimming were computed from the DNA. The data contain fewer than 400,000 clones, approximately 89% of them singletons.

The sequencing input was PBMCs or T cells enriched from blood (not recorded which). The chain couples TRBV19 to TRBJ2-7, with D perhaps TRBD1 (6 bases). This receptor was identified in a woman aged 25 to 39 who had recovered from COVID-19. As DNA, the CDR3 is TGTGCCAGTAGTATAGATCAAGGGGGTGTCAGCTCCTACGAGCAGTACTTC. As protein: CASSIDQGGVSSYEQYF.